Presented here are 30 T cell receptor beta chains from one specimen sequenced in a study of T cells in Graves' hyperthyroidism and ophthalmopathy. Authors of the study amplified TCR beta CDR3 regions from RNA transcripts. In the first-round RT-PCR of the TCR CDR3, the HTBI primer set was used. MiXCR, applied by TCRdb to the multiplex PCR reads, yields one record per CDR3 protein. The data contain 530,000 or so distinct CDR3 sequences, roughly 25% of them singletons. Sequencing used blood. These receptors came from a woman under 40 with Graves' ophthalmopathy.

J is TRBJ2-7 and V is TRBV6-5, with D uncertain. Germline CDR1 MNHEY, CDR2 SVGAGI. The CDR3 has 13 residues. V dropped 2 bases and J dropped 9 bases, with 14 bases sitting between them. This chain's CDR3 is CASSYAPDGVQYF. The CDR3 nucleotides are TGTGCCAGCAGTTACGCGCCGGATGGGGTGCAGTACTTC.

This chain uses TRBV6-1 with TRBJ2-7; D tentatively fits TRBD1 or TRBD2 (5 bases each). CDR1 is MNHNS, CDR2 SASEGT, per germline. The V and J ends lost 4 bases and 2 bases respectively, with 12 bases between them. CDR3 length: 14 amino acids. This CDR3 is CASSVLRGPYEQYF. The CDR3 bases are TGTGCCAGCAGTGTGTTAAGGGGACCCTACGAGCAGTACTTC.

This clonotype was picked up many times. V usage is TRBV27 and J usage is TRBJ1-1; D not resolved. The CDR3 extends over 12 amino acids. Germline CDR1 MNHEY, CDR2 SMNVEV (reference sequence). V lost 7 bases to trimming and J lost 3 bases, with 9 bases between them. The CDR3 protein is CASTDGYTEAFF. The CDR3 DNA is TGTGCCAGCACGGACGGTTACACTGAAGCTTTCTTT.

Points on this clonotype: A much more abundant neighbour one base away suggests this may be a read error. The chain links TRBV7-8 to TRBJ2-2; 9 bases align to TRBD1. The CDR3 is 15 residues long. Germline lookup yields CDR1 SGHVS and CDR2 FQNEAQ. CDR3 sequence: CASSPWTGEAGELCF. Written as DNA, the CDR3 is TGTGCCAGCAGCCCCTGGACAGGGGAGGCCGGGGAGCTGTGTTTT.

This clonotype came up many times. The CDR3 here is CASSYSIYGEQETQYF. The CDR3 nucleotides read TGTGCCAGCAGTTACTCGATATACGGGGAACAAGAGACCCAGTACTTC. The genes are TRBV6-5 and TRBJ2-5; tentatively, D is TRBD2 (5 bases). The CDR3 extends over 16 amino acids. Germline V CDR1 and CDR2: MNHEY, SVGAGI. The germline V and J ends were trimmed by 0 bases and 2 bases, with 13 bases remaining between them.

This clonotype was counted at least ten times. The rearrangement joins TRBV11-2 to TRBJ1-3, with a tentative D call TRBD1 (6 bases). Germline assignment: CDR1 SGHAT and CDR2 FQNNGV. Trimming took 3 bases from V and 0 from J, leaving 15 bases between them. CDR3 length equals 17 residues. CDR3 amino acids: CASSFKGGGSSGNTIYF. CDR3 DNA sequence: TGTGCCAGCAGCTTTAAGGGGGGGGGTTCCTCTGGAAACACCATATATTTT.

This clonotype was counted ten times or more. The gene calls are TRBV29-1 and TRBJ1-2; no reliable D call. V was cut by 5 bases and J by 8 bases, with 12 bases left in between. The CDR3 runs to 11 residues. Looked up from germline, CDR1 is SQVTM and CDR2 is ANQGSEA. The CDR3 coding sequence is TGCAGCGTTCTAAGTTCGGGAGGCTACACCTTC. It is translated as CSVLSSGGYTF.

This clonotype has just a few counts. Possible read error: a much larger clone is one base away. The chain joins TRBV12-3 or TRBV12-4 to TRBJ2-4; 8 bases match TRBD2. The CDR3 has 15 amino acids. The CDR3 nucleotides are TGTGCCAGCGGCCCTTCGGGCGGGGGGCCAAACATTAAGTACTTC. This codes for CASGPSGGGPNIKYF.

This clonotype was picked up many times. The CDR3: CASSPNSGRNTGELFF. The CDR3 DNA follows: TGTGCCAGCAGCCCTAATAGCGGGAGAAACACCGGGGAGCTGTTTTTT. The chain is built from TRBV7-3 and TRBJ2-2; the match to TRBD2 covers 9 bases. The CDR3 loop spans 16 amino acids. In germline, CDR1 is SGHTA, CDR2 FQGTGA. Trimming removed 5 bases from V and 2 bases from J; junction bases left unmatched: 6.

This clonotype was seen many times. For the CDR3, the DNA is TGTGCCAGTAACTTTGTTGGGCAGAATAGCATGAACACTGAAGCTTTCTTT. Translation: CASNFVGQNSMNTEAFF. This chain links TRBV19 with TRBJ1-1, with no clear D. The germline V gene has CDR1 LNHDA and CDR2 SQIVND (reference sequence). CDR3 size: 17 residues. V dropped 7 bases and J dropped 0 bases, with 21 bases sitting between them.

J is TRBJ1-2 and V is TRBV20-1; unclear D gene. V was clipped by 6 bases and J by 3 bases, with 11 bases between them. This CDR3 has 12 amino acids. Germline V gene lookup returns CDR1 DFQATT and CDR2 SNEGSKA (reference sequence). The CDR3 DNA sequence: TGCAGTGCCAGTGAATTGGACTATGGCTACACCTTC. Translated: CSASELDYGYTF.

This clonotype has a single count. A much larger clone differs from this one at a single base, so this may be a read error. The chain joins TRBV7-3 to TRBJ2-3; possible D gene TRBD1, 5 bases. Germline lookup yields CDR1 SGHTA and CDR2 FQGTGA. The CDR3 length is 15 residues. CDR3 amino acids: CASSLSGQGTDSQYF. The CDR3, as DNA: TGTGCCAGCAGCTTAAGTGGTCAGGGAACAGATTCGCAGTATTTT.

This clonotype was seen ten or more times. A junction boundary mismatches the germline segment, possibly from a read error. As DNA, the CDR3 is TGTGCTAGCAGCTTAGGTCCAGGATTCCAAGAGACCCAGTACTTC. It yields the protein CASSLGPGFQETQYF. The chain joins TRBV7-7 to TRBJ2-5, with D uncertain. The CDR3 spans 15 residues. The germline gives CDR1 SSHAT, CDR2 FNYEAQ (reference sequence).

There are a few counts of this clonotype. The chain combines TRBV28 with TRBJ1-2, with TRBD1 matching over 10 bases. The germline V gene encodes CDR1 MDHEN and CDR2 SYDVKM. The CDR3 sequence is 15 residues long. J was trimmed by 8 bases and V by 4 bases; bases with no gene match: 10. The CDR3 region is CASSSPPGTGDGYTF. The CDR3 region has the DNA TGTGCCAGCAGTTCCCCCCCAGGGACAGGGGACGGCTACACCTTC.

This clonotype showed up many times. This sequence joins TRBV5-1 and TRBJ2-2; 11 bases are a match to TRBD1. Germline V gene sequence: CDR1 SGHRS, CDR2 YFSETQ. V lost 1 base, J lost 9 bases, and 8 bases stayed unmatched. This CDR3 has 16 amino acids. The DNA for the CDR3 is TGCGCCAGCAGCTTGTCGGAGGGACAGGGGGGCCGGGAGCTGTTTTTT. Translated: CASSLSEGQGGRELFF.

This sequence joins TRBV7-9 and TRBJ2-5, with no clear D. The CDR3 is 15 amino acids. CDR1 is SEHNR, CDR2 FQNEAQ, per germline (reference sequence). The V end lost 3 bases, the J end lost 5 bases, and 16 bases lay between the germline ends. The CDR3 reads CASSFGHQVRETQYF. In nucleotides, the CDR3 is TGTGCCAGCAGCTTCGGTCATCAGGTGCGGGAGACCCAGTACTTC.

This clonotype has just a few counts. This chain links TRBV7-3 with TRBJ2-7; TRBD1 matches at 9 bases. CDR1 is SGHTA, CDR2 FQGTGA, per germline. The CDR3 contains 16 residues. The V segment lost 5 bases and the J segment 5 bases; nucleotides outside the gene matches: 13. The CDR3 spells CASSETPGQGRDEQYF. The CDR3, as DNA: TGTGCCAGCAGCGAAACACCGGGACAGGGTAGGGACGAGCAGTACTTC.

This rearrangement joins TRBV6-5 to TRBJ2-4; 10 positions match TRBD2. With 2 bases clipped from V and 5 bases from J, the junction kept 12 bases outside the gene matches. Germline V gene lookup returns CDR1 MNHEY and CDR2 SVGAGI. This CDR3 is 18 amino acids long. CDR3 nucleotide sequence: TGTGCCAGCAGTTACGTTCGGACTAGCGGAAGTCCGGAAAACATTCAGTACTTC. Amino acids: CASSYVRTSGSPENIQYF.

This clonotype was detected only a few times. The chain has TRBV15 and TRBJ2-2; D not resolved. Trimming pared 3 bases from V and 6 bases from J, leaving 17 bases between. This CDR3 comprises 16 residues. Per the germline V gene, CDR1 is LNHNV and CDR2 is YYDKDF (reference sequence). The CDR3 loop is CATSSPSGVRPGELFF. CDR3 DNA: TGTGCCACCAGCAGCCCCAGTGGGGTTAGACCCGGGGAGCTGTTTTTT.

This clonotype came up many times. CDR3: CASSMTGTNHNSPLHF. CDR3 sequence (DNA): TGTGCCAGCAGTATGACAGGGACAAATCATAATTCACCCCTCCACTTT. The chain employs TRBV12-3 or TRBV12-4 and TRBJ1-6; 7 bases are a match to TRBD1. CDR3 size: 16 residues. After removal of 5 bases from V and 5 bases from J, the junction contained 9 bases not matched to a gene.

The V and J genes are TRBV6-2 or TRBV6-3 and TRBJ2-4, with D unclear. The CDR3 is 15 residues long. Germline loops: CDR1 MNHEY, CDR2 SVGEGT. Trimming removed 8 bases at V and 0 bases at J, with 14 bases between. In DNA form, the CDR3 reads TGTGCCAGCGGCAGCAGCGAGTTAGCCAAAAACATTCAGTACTTC. Translated: CASGSSELAKNIQYF.

This clonotype was recorded many times. The chain carries TRBV7-8 and TRBJ2-7, with TRBD2 matching 7 bases. The CDR3 loop spans 15 amino acids. Germline lookup yields CDR1 SGHVS and CDR2 FQNEAQ. V was clipped by 5 bases and J by 3 bases; unmatched bases: 10. The CDR3 protein is CASSTDLSGGYEQYF. Here the CDR3 DNA reads TGTGCCAGCAGCACAGACCTGTCGGGGGGCTACGAGCAGTACTTC. The full variable domain, its missing parts supplied by reference TRBV7-8 and TRBJ2-7, is GAGVSQSPRYKVAKRGQDVALRCDPISGHVSLFWYQQALGQGPEFLTYFQNEAQLDKSGLPSDRFFAERPEGSVSTLKIQRTQQEDSAVYLCASSTDLSGGYEQYFGPGTRLTVT.

This clonotype appeared a few times. This chain connects TRBV28 to TRBJ1-5; weak D call: TRBD1 (5 bases). Trimming cost V 1 base and J 3 bases, with 10 bases left between them. Germline V gene lookup returns CDR1 MDHEN and CDR2 SYDVKM. This CDR3 is built from 15 residues. CDR3 amino acids: CASSLFGTTNQPQHF. Here the CDR3 DNA reads TGTGCCAGCAGTTTATTTGGGACGACCAATCAGCCCCAGCATTTT.

This clonotype was counted between two and nine times. The genes are TRBV4-1 and TRBJ1-5; tentatively, D is TRBD1 (5 bases). From germline, CDR1 is MGHRA and CDR2 YSYEKL. With 1 base removed from V and 4 bases from J, the gap between germline ends came to 11 bases. The CDR3 has 15 residues. CDR3: CASSQGSGANQPQHF. CDR3 nucleotide sequence: TGCGCCAGCAGCCAAGGCTCCGGGGCGAATCAGCCCCAGCATTTT.

The chain is built from TRBV4-1 and TRBJ2-3, with D perhaps matching TRBD1 (5 bases). The CDR3 runs 14 residues. V lost 2 bases, J lost 4 bases, and 10 bases lay in between. Per the germline V gene, CDR1 is MGHRA and CDR2 is YSYEKL. CDR3 DNA sequence: TGCGCCAGCAGCCAACCTCTCAGGGCAGATACGCAGTATTTT. Its translation: CASSQPLRADTQYF.

As regards this clonotype: This CDR3 is missing its conserved last phenylalanine or tryptophan, likely due to a read error. The chain is built from TRBV12-3 or TRBV12-4 and TRBJ1-1, with D unclear. The CDR3 contains 12 residues. Trimming removed 5 bases at V and 3 bases at J, with 7 bases between. Here the CDR3 DNA reads TGTGCCAGCAGTAAGAGAGACACTGAAGCTTTCTAT. Translating gives CASSKRDTEAFY.

The chain has TRBV20-1 and TRBJ2-7; 8 positions match TRBD2. Germline CDR1 reads DFQATT; CDR2 reads SNEGSKA (reference sequence). V lost 1 base, J lost 0 bases, and 2 bases stayed unmatched. The CDR3 runs to 14 residues. CDR3 DNA sequence: TGCAGTGCTAGAGGTGGGACTAGCTCCTACGAGCAGTACGTC. This translates into CSARGGTSSYEQYV.

This clonotype was seen ten or more times. The chain uses TRBV6-5 and TRBJ1-5; a possible D gene is TRBD1 (6 bases). V lost 5 bases, J lost 3 bases, and 11 bases lay in between. From germline, CDR1 is MNHEY and CDR2 SVGAGI. The CDR3 is 14 amino acids. This CDR3 reads CASSQTGNNQPQHF. The CDR3 DNA reads TGTGCCAGCAGTCAGACAGGCAACAATCAGCCCCAGCATTTT.

This clonotype was found many times. V gene TRBV12-3 or TRBV12-4 combines with J gene TRBJ2-3, with a possible D match to TRBD2 (6 bases). The V gene lost 7 bases and the J gene lost 2 bases, with 13 bases spanning the gap. The CDR3 has 14 amino acids. The DNA of the CDR3 is TGTGCCAGCACCCGGAGGGGCCTCACAGATACGCAGTATTTT. The encoded protein is CASTRRGLTDTQYF.

This clonotype turned up a few times. The chain employs TRBV9 and TRBJ2-1, with 9 bases lining up with TRBD1. The CDR3 contains 16 residues. Trimming cost V 4 bases and J 8 bases; bases outside gene matches: 13. The germline V gene encodes CDR1 SGDLS and CDR2 YYNGEE. CDR3 sequence (DNA): TGTGCCAGCAGCCCGTTGACAGGACAGGGGATCTATGAGCAGTTCTTC. Its translation: CASSPLTGQGIYEQFF.